The present T cell receptor (beta chain) was sequenced within a study of T cells in Graves' hyperthyroidism and ophthalmopathy. Study-wide findings and caveats: The model forecast ophthalmopathy, anticipating it by a median roughly 6 months before onset.

The table lists this clonotype with many counts. Antigen: not known. With 6 bases clipped from V and 7 bases from J, the junction kept 9 bases outside the gene matches. The CDR3 spans 15 residues. Germline V gene lookup returns CDR1 MNHEY and CDR2 SVGEGT. Researchers amplified the TCR beta CDR3 regions from RNA transcripts. The HTBI primer set was used in a first-round RT-PCR of the TCR CDR3. TCRdb ran MiXCR on the multiplex PCR reads and lists one entry per CDR3 protein. The sample holds approximately 630,000 distinct CDR3 sequences, about 17% seen once. Diagnosing involved the use of clinical symptoms, serum thyroxine and TRAb, thyroid ultrasound and orbital computed tomography.

Sample: blood. The V gene is TRBV6-2 or TRBV6-3, the J gene TRBJ2-1; 10 positions match TRBD2. This receptor was identified in a woman aged 25-40 years with Graves' hyperthyroidism. The CDR3 nucleotides are TGTGCCAGCAGCTATAGCGGGAGGCCAACTAATGAGCAGTTCTTC. This codes for CASSYSGRPTNEQFF.